This T cell receptor beta chain was retrieved from a study of T cells in tumors after PD-1 blockade. This table comes from immunoSEQ multiplex PCR, and its TCRdb copy is limited to in-frame clones, with some not included. The data contain around 7,000 clones, roughly two thirds of them singletons. CDR3 length equals 15 residues. Trimming cost V 4 bases and J 7 bases; bases outside gene matches: 10. The germline V gene has CDR1 MNHEY and CDR2 SVGAGI. V gene TRBV6-5 combines with J gene TRBJ1-2, with TRBD1 matching over 9 bases. The receptor comes from a human donor with basal cell carcinoma. Sequencing used tumor tissue, obtained after anti-PD-1 treatment. The CDR3 sequence is CASSLTGQGRSGYTF. The CDR3, as DNA: TGTGCCAGCAGTTTAACGGGACAGGGACGGAGTGGCTACACCTTC.